A single sample is the source of the 18 T cell receptor beta chains below, sequenced in a study of type 1 regulatory T cells. These TCRs are of unknown antigen specificity. MiXCR, run by TCRdb on the reads, gives a single entry per CDR3 protein. The sample includes tens of thousands of distinct CDR3 sequences, around 20% of them seen just once. Study-wide results and limits: Type 1 regulatory T cells had a more restricted TCR repertoire than non-type 1 regulatory T cells.

Sequencing used cultured type 1 regulatory T (Tr1) cells, either the whole culture or a sorted fraction (not recorded which). The receptors derive from a human donor in good health.

Only one count was recorded for this clonotype. The chain couples TRBV3-1 to TRBJ2-3, with 7 bases fitting TRBD1. The V and J ends lost 0 bases and 5 bases, in that order; junction bases with no gene match: 5. Germline CDR1 LGHDT, CDR2 YNNKEL (reference sequence). The CDR3 length is 15 residues. CDR3 amino acids: CASSQEQGRIDTQYF. CDR3 bases: TGTGCCAGCAGCCAAGAACAGGGGCGGATAGATACGCAGTATTTT.

The chain uses TRBV5-1 and TRBJ2-1; 12 bases align to TRBD2. The CDR3 runs 15 residues. V shed 0 bases, J shed 6 bases, and the junction held 1 base outside the gene matches. Germline V lookup: CDR1 SGHRS, CDR2 YFSETQ. The DNA for the CDR3 is TGCGCCAGCAGCTTGGAACTAGCGGGAGGCAATGAGCAGTTCTTC. This encodes CASSLELAGGNEQFF.

The table lists this clonotype with a few counts. The genes are TRBV12-3 or TRBV12-4 and TRBJ1-5, with D perhaps TRBD1 (6 bases). The CDR3 has 14 residues. Trimming shortened V by 5 bases and J by 3 bases, and 11 bases separated the two germline ends. The DNA for the CDR3 is TGTGCCAGCAGTCACGGACAGTCCAATCAGCCCCAGCATTTT. This encodes CASSHGQSNQPQHF.

This chain uses TRBV20-1 with TRBJ2-1; weak D call: TRBD1 (5 bases). Trimming removed 1 base at V and 2 bases at J, with 9 bases between. CDR1 and CDR2 from the germline V gene are DFQATT and SNEGSKA (reference sequence). The CDR3 runs 14 residues. Here the CDR3 DNA reads TGCAGTGCTAGAGTCCCAGGGACCTACAATGAGCAGTTCTTC. Translated, it gives CSARVPGTYNEQFF.

This clonotype has just a few counts. The V and J genes are TRBV7-6 and TRBJ2-7, with D possibly TRBD2 on 6 matching bases. CDR3 length: 14 amino acids. Trimming removed 6 bases from V and 5 bases from J, with 17 bases in between. Germline V gene data show CDR1 as SGHVS and CDR2 as FNYEAQ. CDR3 in amino acids: CASSLRRGFDEQYF. CDR3 nucleotide sequence: TGTGCCAGCAGTCTGCGGCGGGGCTTTGACGAGCAGTACTTC.

The chain uses TRBV3-1 and TRBJ2-7; maybe TRBD2 (6 bases). The V end was cut by 2 bases, the J end by 6 bases, with 11 bases between. The CDR3 has 13 residues. Germline loops: CDR1 LGHDT, CDR2 YNNKEL (reference sequence). As DNA, the CDR3 is TGTGCCAGCAGCCAAAACGTCGGGGGCGAGCAGTACTTC. Its translation: CASSQNVGGEQYF.

V usage is TRBV29-1 and J usage is TRBJ2-5; D perhaps matches TRBD1 (6 bases). The CDR3 is made up of 15 amino acids. The germline V gene has CDR1 SQVTM and CDR2 ANQGSEA. V lost 6 bases and J lost 1, with 18 bases in between. CDR3 nucleotides: TGCAGCGTCCTGAAAATGACAGGAGCCCAAGAGACCCAGTACTTC. Translating gives CSVLKMTGAQETQYF.

As regards this clonotype: One junction end does not reproduce the germline sequence, and a read error may be involved. The chain joins TRBV29-1 to TRBJ2-5, with D uncertain. Germline CDR1 and CDR2: SQVTM and ANQGSEA. The CDR3 spans 13 residues. CDR3 amino acids: CSVERKVQETRYF. Written as DNA, the CDR3 is TGCAGCGTTGAACGCAAGGTCCAAGAGACCCGGTACTTC.

This clonotype was seen a handful of times. The chain carries TRBV20-1 and TRBJ2-5; TRBD2 aligns across 8 bases. In germline, CDR1 is DFQATT, CDR2 SNEGSKA (reference sequence). The CDR3 length is 12 residues. With 6 bases clipped from V and 3 bases from J, the junction kept 3 bases outside the gene matches. CDR3 DNA: TGCAGTGCACTTAGCGGGAAAGAGACCCAGTACTTC. Protein product: CSALSGKETQYF.

This clonotype has only a few counts. V gene TRBV29-1 combines with J gene TRBJ2-1; the match to TRBD2 covers 11 bases. Unmatched junction bases numbered 8, after V lost 4 bases and J lost 9 bases. The germline CDR1 and CDR2 sequences are SQVTM and ANQGSEA. The CDR3 length is 14 residues. DNA of the CDR3: TGCAGCGTTGGCTTAGCGGGAGGGAATAGTGAGCAGTTCTTC. Its protein is CSVGLAGGNSEQFF.

This clonotype occurred a few times. V usage is TRBV7-3 and J usage is TRBJ2-5; TRBD1 aligns across 9 bases. Germline V gene sequence: CDR1 SGHTA, CDR2 FQGTGA. Trimming removed 8 bases from V and 2 bases from J; junction bases left unmatched: 3. The length of the CDR3 is 13 residues. The CDR3, as DNA: TGTGCCAGCGGGACAGGGAGGCAAGAGACCCAGTACTTC. It yields the protein CASGTGRQETQYF.

This clonotype was detected a few times. The chain joins TRBV29-1 to TRBJ1-3; D is unclear. The germline V gene has CDR1 SQVTM and CDR2 ANQGSEA. The CDR3 covers 12 residues. V lost 6 bases, J lost 11 bases, and 17 bases lay in between. CDR3 sequence: CSVALDFSAIYF. The CDR3 DNA reads as TGCAGCGTCGCGTTGGACTTCAGCGCCATATATTTT.

V gene TRBV28 combines with J gene TRBJ2-7; 8 bases map to TRBD2. The CDR3 is made up of 15 amino acids. Per germline, CDR1 MDHEN and CDR2 SYDVKM. V was clipped by 4 bases and J by 3 bases; unmatched bases: 8. CDR3: CASSSAGTRLYEQYF. The CDR3 nucleotides read TGTGCCAGCAGTTCCGCCGGGACTAGACTCTACGAGCAGTACTTC. Supplemented by reference TRBV28 and TRBJ2-7, the full variable domain reads DVKVTQSSRYLVKRTGEKVFLECVQDMDHENMFWYRQDPGLGLRLIYFSYDVKMKEKGDIPEGYSVSREKKERFSLILESASTNQTSMYLCASSSAGTRLYEQYFGPGTRLTVT.

This clonotype was recorded once. A junction end diverges from the germline sequence, so it may reflect a read error. The V call is TRBV7-3, the J call TRBJ2-3, with 8 bases lining up with TRBD1. The CDR3 length is 13 residues. The germline CDR1 and CDR2 sequences are SGHTA and FQGTGA. CDR3 DNA: TGTGCCGGCAGCCCAACAAGACAGGGGACGCAGTATTTT. Translating gives CAGSPTRQGTQYF.

CDR3 region: CASSLFGLGETQYF. CDR3 nucleotide sequence: TGTGCCAGCAGTTTATTTGGGTTAGGGGAGACCCAGTACTTC. The genes are TRBV27 and TRBJ2-5; D unclear. Germline CDR1 and CDR2: MNHEY and SMNVEV (reference sequence). Trimming pared 1 base from V and 5 bases from J, leaving 11 bases between. The CDR3 is 14 amino acids.

The rearrangement links TRBV23-1 to TRBJ2-5; D uncertain. TRBV23-1 is assigned to the ORF class and has an uncertain function. The V gene lost 1 base and the J gene lost 1 base, with 16 bases spanning the gap. The CDR3 has 17 residues. The DNA of the CDR3 is TGCGCCAGCAGTCAATTCTTCTCTTCCCGCAGCCAAGAGACCCAGTACTTC. It yields the protein CASSQFFSSRSQETQYF.

CDR3 nucleotides: TGTGCCAGCAGCTTACGGCTAGGCGGGGAGCTGTTTTTT. Protein sequence: CASSLRLGGELFF. This chain connects TRBV7-3 to TRBJ2-2, with no clear D. The CDR3 extends over 13 amino acids. Germline CDR1 SGHTA, CDR2 FQGTGA. V shed 2 bases and J shed 7 bases, with 8 bases lying between them.

The chain uses TRBV20-1 and TRBJ2-3; TRBD2 matches 13 bases. J lost 8 bases, V lost 4 bases, and 9 bases had no gene match. This CDR3 spans 15 amino acids. Germline values: CDR1 DFQATT, CDR2 SNEGSKA (reference sequence). CDR3 residues: CSATRLAGGPGTQYF. In DNA form, the CDR3 reads TGCAGTGCTACCCGACTAGCGGGAGGCCCGGGTACGCAGTATTTT.